Sequencing of this T cell receptor beta chain was carried out in a study of blood T cell repertoires in COVID-19. Across the study: Samples representing acute and convalescent COVID-19 were sourced from the United States, Italy and Spain.

The V end was cut by 0 bases, the J end by 2 bases, with 12 bases between. CDR1 is SGHNT and CDR2 is YYREEE in the germline V gene (reference sequence). There are 16 residues in the CDR3. In the original processing: Estimates of nucleated cell counts were drawn from the amplification of reference gene primers. Libraries were prepared by immunoSEQ multiplex PCR; TCRdb keeps only in-frame clonotypes and omits some of them. The V and J calls and clone size were taken over from that table, and D and trimming were inferred from the DNA. The sample comprises hundreds of thousands of clones, 65% to 85% of which are singletons, and 7.9% rests with the top ten.

Input material: peripheral blood. The receptor was derived from a woman aged 80 or older with acute or convalescent COVID-19. The genes are TRBV5-4 and TRBJ2-1, with D perhaps matching TRBD2 (8 bases). The CDR3 coding sequence is TGTGCCAGCAGCTTGGCGGGAGGGGGCGCCTACAATGAGCAGTTCTTC. It translates to CASSLAGGGAYNEQFF.